This TCR beta chain appears in the sequencing data of a study of cytomegalovirus exposure and HLA in healthy donors. CDR1 is SGHDT, CDR2 YYEEEE, per germline. V was clipped by 0 bases and J by 3 bases, with 10 bases between them. This CDR3 spans 14 amino acids. The PCR made use of 60 Vbeta and 13 Jbeta primers. TCRdb's table, derived via immunoSEQ multiplex PCR, lists solely in-frame clones and lacks some. Altogether roughly 150,000 clones are present, around 80% being singletons, with the ten largest covering 2% to 2.5%. The donors gave bone marrow, and they were healthy. The sequence was collected from a male donor in good health and CMV-seronegative. The specimen sequenced was PBMCs. The V and J genes are TRBV5-6 and TRBJ2-7; the D is unclear. CDR3 DNA sequence: TGTGCCAGCAGCTTGGGGCAGGTTAACTACGAGCAGTACTTC. The encoded protein is CASSLGQVNYEQYF.